The following is a TCR beta chain sequence with its context. Its antigen is as yet unknown. Primers included in the PCR were 60 Vbeta and 13 Jbeta primers. Libraries were prepared by immunoSEQ multiplex PCR; TCRdb keeps only in-frame clonotypes and omits some of them. The repertoire holds roughly 150,000 clones, with more than 75% as singletons. This entry comes from a study of cytomegalovirus exposure and HLA in healthy donors. Looked up from germline, CDR1 is GTSNPN and CDR2 is SVGIG (reference sequence). V lost 2 bases to trimming and J lost 5 bases, with 15 bases between them. There are 14 residues in the CDR3. General study results and limits: After further analysis at a later stage, 15,000 to 20,000 TCR beta sequences were associated with HLA alleles at 0.05 false discovery rate. Later work found most CMV-associated TCR beta chains apparently HLA-restricted.

The donors were healthy bone marrow donors. Donors showed nominal health when sampled, although they likely had unrecorded immune exposures. The specimen sequenced was PBMCs. The chain recombines TRBV30 with TRBJ1-1; TRBD1 is a possible D gene (6 bases). The sequence derives from a girl aged 2-10 years in good health and CMV-seropositive. The CDR3 DNA reads as TGTGCCTGGAGTCGGGGGGGCGGTGGGACTGAAGCTTTCTTT. It translates to CAWSRGGGGTEAFF.